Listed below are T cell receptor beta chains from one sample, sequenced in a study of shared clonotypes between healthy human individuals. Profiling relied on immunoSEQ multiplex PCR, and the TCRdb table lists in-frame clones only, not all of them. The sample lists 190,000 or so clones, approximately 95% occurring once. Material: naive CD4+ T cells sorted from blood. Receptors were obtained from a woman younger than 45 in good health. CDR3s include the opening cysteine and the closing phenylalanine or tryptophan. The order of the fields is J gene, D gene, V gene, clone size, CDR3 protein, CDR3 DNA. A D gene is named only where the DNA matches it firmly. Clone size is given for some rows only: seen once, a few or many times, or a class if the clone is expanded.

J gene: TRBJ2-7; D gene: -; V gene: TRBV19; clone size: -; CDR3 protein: CASSARFDEQYF; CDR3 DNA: TGTGCCAGTAGTGCCCGATTTGACGAGCAGTACTTC
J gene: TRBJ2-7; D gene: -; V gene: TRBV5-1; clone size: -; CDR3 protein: CASSLTVSSYEQYF; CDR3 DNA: TGCGCCAGCAGCTTGACGGTGAGCTCCTACGAGCAGTACTTC
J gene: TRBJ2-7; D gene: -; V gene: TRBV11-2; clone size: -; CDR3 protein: CASRWRDLAYEQYF; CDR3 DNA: TGTGCCAGCAGGTGGCGGGACCTAGCCTACGAGCAGTACTTC
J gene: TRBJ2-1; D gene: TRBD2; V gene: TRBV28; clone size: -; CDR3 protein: CASSLTSGISSYNEQFF; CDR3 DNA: TGTGCCAGCAGTTTGACTAGCGGGATCAGCTCCTACAATGAGCAGTTCTTC
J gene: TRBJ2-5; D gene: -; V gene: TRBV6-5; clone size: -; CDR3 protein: CASSLTGGAQETQYF; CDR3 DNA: TGTGCCAGCAGCCTAACGGGTGGGGCTCAAGAGACCCAGTACTTC
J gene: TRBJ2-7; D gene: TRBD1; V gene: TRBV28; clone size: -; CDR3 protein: CASRPDRDEQYF; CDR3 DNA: TGTGCCAGCAGGCCAGACAGGGACGAGCAGTACTTC
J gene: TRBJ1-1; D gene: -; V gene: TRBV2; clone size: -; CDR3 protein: CASRRDLNEAFF; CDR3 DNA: TGTGCCAGCAGGAGGGACCTCAATGAAGCTTTCTTT
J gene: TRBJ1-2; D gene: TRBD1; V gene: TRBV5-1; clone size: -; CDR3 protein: CASSKIGQGANYGYTF; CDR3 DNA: TGCGCCAGCAGCAAAATAGGACAGGGGGCTAACTATGGCTACACCTTC
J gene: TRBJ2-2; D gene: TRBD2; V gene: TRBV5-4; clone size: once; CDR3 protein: CASSSLAGVTGELFF; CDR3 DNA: TGTGCCAGCAGCTCCCTAGCGGGAGTTACCGGGGAGCTGTTTTTT
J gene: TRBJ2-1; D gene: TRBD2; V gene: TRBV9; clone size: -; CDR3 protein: CASSHGTSGSWDVNEQFF; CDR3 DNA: TGTGCCAGCAGCCACGGGACTAGCGGGAGTTGGGATGTGAATGAGCAGTTCTTC
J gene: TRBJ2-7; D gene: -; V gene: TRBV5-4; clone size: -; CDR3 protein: CASSLKGESYEQYF; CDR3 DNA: TGTGCCAGCAGCTTGAAGGGAGAGTCATACGAGCAGTACTTC
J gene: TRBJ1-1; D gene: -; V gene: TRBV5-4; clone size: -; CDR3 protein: CASSQDRLNTEAFF; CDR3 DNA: TGCGCCAGCAGCCAAGACAGATTGAACACTGAAGCTTTCTTT
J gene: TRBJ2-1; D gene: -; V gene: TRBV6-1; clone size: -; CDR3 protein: CASDRSSYNEQFF; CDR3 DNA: TGTGCCAGTGATAGATCCTCCTACAATGAGCAGTTCTTC
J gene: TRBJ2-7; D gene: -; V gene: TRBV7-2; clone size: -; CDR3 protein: CASSLGVYYEQYF; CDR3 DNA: TGTGCCAGCAGCTTAGGTGTTTACTACGAGCAGTACTTC
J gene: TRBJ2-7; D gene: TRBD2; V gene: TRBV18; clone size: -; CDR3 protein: CASSPRGGTSHEQYF; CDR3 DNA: TGTGCCAGCTCACCGAGGGGGGGGACTAGCCACGAGCAGTACTTC
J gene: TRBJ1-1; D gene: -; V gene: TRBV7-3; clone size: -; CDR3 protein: CASSLWENTEAFF; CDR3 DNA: TGTGCCAGCAGCTTATGGGAGAACACTGAAGCTTTCTTT
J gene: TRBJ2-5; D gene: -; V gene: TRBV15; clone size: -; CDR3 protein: CATSRDPAAQETQYF; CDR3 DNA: TGTGCCACCAGCAGAGATCCGGCAGCTCAAGAGACCCAGTACTTC
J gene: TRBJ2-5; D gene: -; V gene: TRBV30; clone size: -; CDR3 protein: CAPMWTLETQYF; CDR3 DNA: TGTGCCCCCATGTGGACTCTAGAGACCCAGTACTTC
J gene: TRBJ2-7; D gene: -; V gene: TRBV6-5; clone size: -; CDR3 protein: CATGDTPLYEQYF; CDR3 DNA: TGTGCCACCGGGGACACCCCCTTATACGAGCAGTACTTC
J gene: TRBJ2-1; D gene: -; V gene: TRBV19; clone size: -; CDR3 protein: CASRGMGRTGEQFF; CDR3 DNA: TGTGCCAGTAGGGGGATGGGGCGAACTGGTGAGCAGTTCTTC
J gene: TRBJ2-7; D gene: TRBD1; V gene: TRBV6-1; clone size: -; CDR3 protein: CASRSNEGAWEQYF; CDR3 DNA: TGTGCCAGCAGGTCGAACGAGGGGGCCTGGGAGCAGTACTTC
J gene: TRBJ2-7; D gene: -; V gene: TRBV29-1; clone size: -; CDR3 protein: CSVLVGQTGGEQYF; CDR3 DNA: TGCAGCGTTCTAGTGGGCCAGACCGGGGGCGAGCAGTACTTC
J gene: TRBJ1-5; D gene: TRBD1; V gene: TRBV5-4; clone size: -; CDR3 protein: CASSLGQGFEPQHF; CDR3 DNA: TGTGCCAGCAGCTTAGGACAGGGGTTTGAGCCCCAGCATTTT
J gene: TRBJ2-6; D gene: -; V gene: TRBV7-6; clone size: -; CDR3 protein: CASSRAGVAGANVLTF; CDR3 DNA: TGTGCCAGCAGCCGCGCAGGGGTTGCAGGGGCCAACGTCCTGACTTTC
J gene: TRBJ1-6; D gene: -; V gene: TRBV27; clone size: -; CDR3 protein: CASSLEASSPLHF; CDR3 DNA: TGTGCCAGCAGTTTAGAGGCCAGTTCACCCCTCCACTTT
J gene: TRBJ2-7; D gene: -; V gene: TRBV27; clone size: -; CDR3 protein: CASSFLGGRDNWSYEQYF; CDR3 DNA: TGTGCCAGCAGTTTCCTCGGGGGAAGGGACAACTGGAGCTACGAGCAGTACTTC
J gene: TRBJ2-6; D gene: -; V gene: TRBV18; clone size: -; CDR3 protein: CASSPYDETGPSVGANVLTF; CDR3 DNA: TGTGCCAGCTCACCATATGACGAGACGGGCCCCTCGGTGGGGGCCAACGTCCTGACTTTC
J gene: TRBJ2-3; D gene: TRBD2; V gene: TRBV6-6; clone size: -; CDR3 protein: CASSYPWTSGRDTQYF; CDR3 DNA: TGTGCCAGCAGTTACCCCTGGACTAGCGGGAGAGATACGCAGTATTTT
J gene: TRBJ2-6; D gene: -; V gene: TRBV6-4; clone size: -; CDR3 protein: CASSDNSGANVLTF; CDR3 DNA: TGTGCCAGCAGTGACAACTCTGGGGCCAACGTCCTGACTTTC
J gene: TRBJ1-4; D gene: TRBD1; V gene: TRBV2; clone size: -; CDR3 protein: CASGRDRGSGKLFF; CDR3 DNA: TGTGCCAGCGGGAGGGACAGGGGCAGTGGAAAACTGTTTTTT
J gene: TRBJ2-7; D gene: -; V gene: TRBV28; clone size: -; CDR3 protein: CASDGLLGRGSHEQYF; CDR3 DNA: TGTGCCAGCGACGGCTTGTTGGGCAGGGGATCCCACGAGCAGTACTTC
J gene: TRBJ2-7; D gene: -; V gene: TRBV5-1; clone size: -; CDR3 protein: CASSLTVYYEQYF; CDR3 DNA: TGCGCCAGCAGCCTGACAGTTTACTACGAGCAGTACTTC
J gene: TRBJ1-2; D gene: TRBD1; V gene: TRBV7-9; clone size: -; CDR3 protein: CASSLLGQGSYGYTF; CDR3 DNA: TGTGCCAGCAGCTTATTGGGACAGGGGTCCTATGGCTACACCTTC
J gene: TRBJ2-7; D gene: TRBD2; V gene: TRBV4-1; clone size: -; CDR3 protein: CASSQARGKRSGNSYEQYF; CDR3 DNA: TGCGCCAGCAGCCAAGCGCGGGGGAAACGAAGCGGTAACTCCTACGAGCAGTACTTC
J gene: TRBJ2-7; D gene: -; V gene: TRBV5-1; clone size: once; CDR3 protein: CASRPESGQTSYEQYF; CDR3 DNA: TGCGCCAGCCGGCCAGAGAGCGGACAAACCTCCTACGAGCAGTACTTC